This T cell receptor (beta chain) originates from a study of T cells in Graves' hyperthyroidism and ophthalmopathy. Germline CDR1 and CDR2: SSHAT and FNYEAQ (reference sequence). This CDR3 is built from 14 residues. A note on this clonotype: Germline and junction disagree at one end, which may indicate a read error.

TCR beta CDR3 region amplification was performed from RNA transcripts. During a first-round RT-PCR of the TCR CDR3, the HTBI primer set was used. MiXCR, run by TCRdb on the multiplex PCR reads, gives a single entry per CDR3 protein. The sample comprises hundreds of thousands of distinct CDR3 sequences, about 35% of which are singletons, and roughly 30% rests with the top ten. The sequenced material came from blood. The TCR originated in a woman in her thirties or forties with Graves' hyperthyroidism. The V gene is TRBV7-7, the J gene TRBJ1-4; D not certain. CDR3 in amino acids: CASSLAAGNEKLFF. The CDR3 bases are TGTGCTAGCAGCTTAGCCGCGGGTAATGAAAAACTGTTTTTT.